Below, 22 T cell receptor beta chains from the same sample are listed, as sequenced in a study of cytomegalovirus exposure and HLA in healthy donors. 13 Jbeta primers and 60 Vbeta primers were used for the PCR. The table came from immunoSEQ multiplex PCR; TCRdb's copy has only in-frame clones and leaves some out. The sample has about 110,000 clones, and its top ten clones hold less than 4.5%. The specimen sequenced was PBMCs. Receptors originate from a man younger than 45 in good health and CMV-seronegative.

The chain employs TRBV29-1 and TRBJ2-7; 7 nucleotides agree with TRBD1. Trimming cost V 4 bases and J 6 bases; bases outside gene matches: 6. Germline assignment: CDR1 SQVTM and CDR2 ANQGSEA. The CDR3 is made up of 12 amino acids. CDR3 coding DNA: TGCAGCGTTGTGGGACAGACGGGCGAGCAGTACTTC. Amino acid sequence: CSVVGQTGEQYF.

V and J are TRBV19 and TRBJ1-2; 8 bases align to TRBD1. Germline CDR1 is LNHDA and CDR2 is SQIVND (reference sequence). V shed 6 bases, J shed 3 bases, and the junction held 0 bases outside the gene matches. The CDR3 sequence is 12 residues long. The CDR3 sequence: CASRDRDYGYTF. In nucleotides, the CDR3 is TGTGCCAGTAGGGACAGGGACTATGGCTACACCTTC.

The gene calls are TRBV4-3 and TRBJ2-5, with 8 bases that match TRBD1. Matching the DNA end better, TRBJ2-7 makes the J call doubtful. The CDR3 contains 15 residues. Germline CDR1 is LGHNA and CDR2 is YSLEER. CDR3 amino acids: CASSQVDRDLSEQYF. The CDR3 DNA is TGCGCCAGCAGCCAAGTGGACAGGGATTTGAGCGAGCAGTACTTC.

The chain carries TRBV7-3 and TRBJ2-3; the match to TRBD2 covers 11 bases. V dropped 2 bases and J dropped 3; count of bases not matched to a gene: 1. Germline V CDR1 and CDR2: SGHTA, FQGTGA. The CDR3 length is 15 residues. CDR3 region: CASSLASGGTDTQYF. The CDR3 coding sequence is TGTGCCAGCAGCTTAGCTAGCGGGGGGACAGATACGCAGTATTTT.

The gene calls are TRBV18 and TRBJ2-7; maybe TRBD2 (5 bases). V lost 1 base to trimming and J lost 3 bases, with 10 bases between them. The CDR3 spans 14 residues. Germline lookup yields CDR1 KGHSH and CDR2 LQKENI. The CDR3 sequence: CASSPQGANYEQYF. DNA for the CDR3: TGTGCCAGCTCACCACAGGGAGCGAACTACGAGCAGTACTTC.

The chain combines TRBV4-2 with TRBJ2-7; D remains ambiguous. Trimming stripped 4 bases from V and 2 bases from J, with 12 bases between. Germline assignment: CDR1 LGHNA and CDR2 YNFKEQ. This CDR3 region has 14 residues. The CDR3 coding sequence is TGTGCCAGCAGCCCCGGGTCCCGAACCTACGAGCAGTACTTC. The encoded protein is CASSPGSRTYEQYF.

The V gene is TRBV7-3, the J gene TRBJ2-5; 8 positions agree with TRBD1. The CDR3 covers 18 residues. J gave up 3 bases and V 5 bases, and 17 bases lay outside the gene matches. Germline-derived CDR1 and CDR2 are SGHTA and FQGTGA. The CDR3 reads CASSPIGFITGGKETQYF. CDR3 DNA: TGTGCCAGCAGCCCTATAGGCTTTATAACAGGGGGAAAAGAGACCCAGTACTTC. Supplemented by reference TRBV7-3 and TRBJ2-5, the full variable domain reads GAGVSQTPSNKVTEKGKYVELRCDPISGHTALYWYRQSLGQGPEFLIYFQGTGAADDSGLPNDRFFAVRPEGSVSTLKIQRTERGDSAVYLCASSPIGFITGGKETQYFGPGTRLLVL.

The genes are TRBV6-5 and TRBJ1-5, with D maybe TRBD1 (6 bases). The V end lost 0 bases, the J end lost 3 bases, and 9 bases lay between the germline ends. This CDR3 comprises 15 residues. Germline assignment: CDR1 MNHEY and CDR2 SVGAGI. CDR3 in amino acids: CASSYSGTPNQPQHF. The CDR3, as DNA: TGTGCCAGCAGTTACTCCGGGACACCCAATCAGCCCCAGCATTTT.

The V gene is TRBV19, the J gene TRBJ1-1; D remains ambiguous. Trimming stripped 1 base from V and 8 bases from J, with 14 bases between. Germline loops: CDR1 LNHDA, CDR2 SQIVND (reference sequence). The CDR3 loop spans 14 amino acids. The CDR3 is CASSIGSGSTEAFF. In nucleotides, the CDR3 is TGTGCCAGTAGTATAGGATCCGGGAGTACCGAAGCTTTCTTT.

This rearrangement joins TRBV5-1 to TRBJ2-7; D perhaps matches TRBD1 (5 bases). Germline V gene lookup returns CDR1 SGHRS and CDR2 YFSETQ. V shed 1 base and J shed 8 bases, with 16 bases lying between them. CDR3 length: 14 amino acids. The CDR3 DNA reads as TGCGCCAGCAGCTTGTTAGGCAGGGCCAACCAGCAGTACTTC. Translating it yields CASSLLGRANQQYF.

This rearrangement joins TRBV5-4 to TRBJ2-1, with 7 bases matching TRBD2. The CDR3 extends over 15 amino acids. With 0 bases clipped from V and 4 bases from J, the junction kept 4 bases outside the gene matches. Germline V gene data show CDR1 as SGHNT and CDR2 as YYREEE (reference sequence). CDR3 nucleotide sequence: TGTGCCAGCAGCTTGGGACTAGCAGAGTACAATGAGCAGTTCTTC. This translates into CASSLGLAEYNEQFF.

As regards this clone: In the same sample, other DNA sequences code for this CDR3. This chain joins TRBV27 and TRBJ1-1; 10 bases are a match to TRBD1. Germline V CDR1 and CDR2: MNHEY, SMNVEV (reference sequence). After removal of 4 bases from V and 10 bases from J, the junction contained 6 bases not matched to a gene. The CDR3 runs to 13 residues. The CDR3 here is CASSSYRTGGAFF. The DNA for the CDR3 is TGTGCCAGCAGTTCATATCGGACAGGGGGAGCTTTCTTT.

The gene calls are TRBV2 and TRBJ1-5; the match to TRBD1 covers 10 bases. The germline CDR1 and CDR2 sequences are SNHLY and FYNNEI. This CDR3 has 15 amino acids. The V segment lost 2 bases and the J segment 6 bases; nucleotides outside the gene matches: 4. CDR3 region: CASSEWDRGSQPQHF. The CDR3 region has the DNA TGTGCCAGCAGTGAATGGGACAGGGGAAGTCAGCCCCAGCATTTT.

The V and J genes are TRBV5-1 and TRBJ2-1; D might be TRBD2 (7 bases). V shed 4 bases and J shed 4 bases, with 15 bases lying between them. The CDR3 contains 15 residues. Germline CDR1 and CDR2: SGHRS and YFSETQ. The CDR3 spells CASSRSGEGYNEQFF. The CDR3, as DNA: TGCGCCAGCAGCCGTTCAGGGGAGGGGTACAATGAGCAGTTCTTC.

The chain recombines TRBV29-1 with TRBJ2-7; a possible D gene is TRBD1 (6 bases). With 5 bases removed from V and 4 bases from J, the gap between germline ends came to 12 bases. The CDR3 extends over 12 amino acids. Per germline, CDR1 SQVTM and CDR2 ANQGSEA. This CDR3 is CSVRQALYEQYF. The CDR3, as DNA: TGCAGCGTTAGACAGGCCCTTTACGAGCAGTACTTC.

The gene calls are TRBV2 and TRBJ1-4; TRBD1 matches 9 bases. Germline CDR1 SNHLY, CDR2 FYNNEI. The CDR3 contains 13 residues. The V segment lost 8 bases and the J segment 8 bases; nucleotides outside the gene matches: 6. The CDR3 spells CASCRGTGEKLFF. DNA for the CDR3: TGTGCCAGCTGTCGCGGGACAGGGGAAAAACTGTTTTTT.

Of note for this clone: Its ends do not fully match the called genes, so a read error is possible. The chain uses TRBV4-1 and TRBJ1-6; D possibly corresponds to TRBD1 (6 bases). Germline V gene sequence: CDR1 MGHRA, CDR2 YSYEKL. The CDR3 length is 15 residues. This CDR3 is CASTQSRGGNSPLHF. The CDR3 DNA reads as TGCGCCAGCACCCAATCCAGGGGTGGTAATTCACCCCTCCACTTT.

The rearrangement joins TRBV10-3 to TRBJ2-2; no definite D call. V was cut by 2 bases and J by 1 base, with 8 bases left in between. The CDR3 spans 15 residues. Germline V gives CDR1 ENHRY, CDR2 SYGVKD. The CDR3 DNA reads as TGTGCCATCAGTGAGCCGAGTCTGAACACCGGGGAGCTGTTTTTT. Amino acid sequence: CAISEPSLNTGELFF.

The rearrangement joins TRBV4-3 to TRBJ2-7; 9 nucleotides line up with TRBD2. J was trimmed by 2 bases and V by 4 bases; bases with no gene match: 3. Germline V CDR1 and CDR2: LGHNA, YSLEER. The CDR3 is made up of 14 amino acids. The chain's CDR3 is CASSRGGGAYEQYF. In DNA, the CDR3 is TGCGCCAGCAGCCGGGGCGGGGGGGCCTACGAGCAGTACTTC.

V gene TRBV6-1 combines with J gene TRBJ1-1; D call uncertain. CDR1 is MNHNS, CDR2 SASEGT, per germline. V gave up 7 bases and J gave up 0 bases, with 9 bases separating them. The CDR3 contains 13 residues. CDR3 loop: CASKETLNTEAFF. CDR3 DNA sequence: TGTGCCAGCAAGGAGACCCTGAACACTGAAGCTTTCTTT.

The chain employs TRBV7-9 and TRBJ2-7; D uncertain. CDR3 length: 13 residues. Trimming cost V 3 bases and J 2 bases, with 8 bases left between them. CDR1 is SEHNR, CDR2 FQNEAQ, per germline (reference sequence). CDR3 sequence: CASSFLQTYEQYF. In nucleotides, the CDR3 is TGTGCCAGCAGCTTTTTACAGACCTACGAGCAGTACTTC.

V is TRBV28 and J is TRBJ1-5; D is perhaps TRBD1 (6 bases). The CDR3 sequence is 15 residues long. Germline V CDR1 and CDR2: MDHEN, SYDVKM. V gave up 2 bases and J gave up 3 bases, with 11 bases separating them. CDR3: CASSLPGQLNQPQHF. CDR3 nucleotide sequence: TGTGCCAGCAGTTTACCTGGACAGCTCAATCAGCCCCAGCATTTT.